One sample yielded the 16 T cell receptor beta chains listed below, sequenced in a study of patients and donors after allogeneic stem cell transplantation. TCRdb analysed the RT-PCR reads with MiXCR anew, one entry per CDR3 protein. This table holds approximately 200,000 distinct CDR3 sequences, roughly two fifths found once. Specimen: blood, either unsorted or a sorted T cell fraction (not recorded which). These TCRs come from a human donor who was either an allogeneic HSCT recipient or a stem cell or donor lymphocyte infusion donor (not recorded which). It is not recorded whose cells these are; they may come from a transplant donor.

This clonotype was seen a handful of times. This chain uses TRBV10-3 with TRBJ1-5, with TRBD1 as a possible D gene (5 bases). Germline V CDR1 and CDR2: ENHRY, SYGVKD. This CDR3 region has 16 residues. Trimming cost V 0 bases and J 3 bases, with 12 bases left between them. The CDR3 spells CAISESGRDLNQPQHF. In DNA form, the CDR3 reads TGTGCCATCAGTGAGTCTGGCAGGGACCTCAATCAGCCCCAGCATTTT.

This chain joins TRBV25-1 and TRBJ2-7, with D perhaps given as TRBD1 or TRBD2 (6 bases each). CDR3 size: 16 residues. Trimming cost V 3 bases and J 2 bases, with 17 bases left between them. Germline loops: CDR1 MGHDK, CDR2 SYGVNS. Here the CDR3 DNA reads TGTGCCAGCAGTGACCGGAGGGGGGCCACCACCTACGAGCAGTACTTC. Translation: CASSDRRGATTYEQYF.

The CDR3 DNA sequence: TGCAGCGTCGACAGGGGAGGGAGATCCACTGAAGCTTTCTTT. Protein: CSVDRGGRSTEAFF. This chain links TRBV29-1 with TRBJ1-1; 8 bases line up with TRBD1. The CDR3 contains 14 residues. Germline CDR1 is SQVTM and CDR2 is ANQGSEA. Trimming at V came to 6 bases and at J to 4 bases, leaving 10 bases not matched to a gene.

The chain carries TRBV9 and TRBJ2-3; 8 nucleotides agree with TRBD1. This CDR3 spans 15 amino acids. In germline, CDR1 is SGDLS, CDR2 YYNGEE. The V and J ends lost 3 bases and 0 bases, in that order; junction bases with no gene match: 3. CDR3 coding DNA: TGTGCCAGCAGCGAGGGACAGGCGAGCACAGATACGCAGTATTTT. Protein sequence: CASSEGQASTDTQYF.

The rearrangement uses TRBV7-9 and TRBJ2-1, with 13 bases identical to TRBD2. V trimming: 3 bases; J trimming: 9 bases; junction bases outside the gene matches: 8. Germline assignment: CDR1 SEHNR and CDR2 FQNEAQ (reference sequence). The CDR3 has 16 residues. The DNA for the CDR3 is TGTGCCAGCAGCTTTGGACCGGGACTAGCGGGAAGTGAGCAGTTCTTC. Amino acids: CASSFGPGLAGSEQFF. The full variable domain, in which reference TRBV7-9 and TRBJ2-1 provide the parts outside the CDR3, is DTGVSQNPRHKITKRGQNVTFRCDPISEHNRLYWYRQTLGQGPEFLTYFQNEAQLEKSRLLSDRFSAERPKGSFSTLEIQRTEQGDSAMYLCASSFGPGLAGSEQFFGPGTRLTVL.

This clonotype was picked up one time. This sequence joins TRBV4-1 and TRBJ2-3; a possible D gene is TRBD1 (5 bases). V shed 0 bases and J shed 2 bases, with 12 bases lying between them. The CDR3 totals 16 residues. Looked up from germline, CDR1 is MGHRA and CDR2 is YSYEKL. DNA for the CDR3: TGCGCCAGCAGCCAAGATTGGGGCGGAACCACAGATACGCAGTATTTT. Its translation: CASSQDWGGTTDTQYF.

The chain is built from TRBV7-9 and TRBJ2-7; a possible D gene is TRBD2 (5 bases). The CDR3 totals 15 residues. In germline, CDR1 is SEHNR, CDR2 FQNEAQ (reference sequence). V shed 1 base and J shed 3 bases, with 13 bases lying between them. The CDR3, as DNA: TGTGCCAGCAGCTTAGGGTTCACTGGACTCTACGAGCAGTACTTC. Encoded protein: CASSLGFTGLYEQYF.

The chain combines TRBV20-1 with TRBJ1-5; no firm D call. CDR1 is DFQATT and CDR2 is SNEGSKA in the germline V gene (reference sequence). The germline V and J ends were trimmed by 6 bases and 5 bases, with 17 bases remaining between them. The CDR3 loop spans 14 amino acids. The CDR3 nucleotides read TGCAGTGCCCCAGTGGCAGGCGGTCATCAGCCCCAGCATTTT. This translates into CSAPVAGGHQPQHF.

This clonotype was seen only a few times. This chain uses TRBV12-3 or TRBV12-4 with TRBJ1-1, with a weak D call TRBD1 (6 bases). The CDR3 is 16 residues long. The ends were cut back, 10 bases at V and 3 bases at J, with 24 bases in the middle. In DNA form, the CDR3 reads TGTGCCACCTCATTAGGGGGAGGTCGGTCTGACACTGAAGCTTTCTTT. Amino acids: CATSLGGGRSDTEAFF.

This clonotype showed up many times. This chain links TRBV12-3 or TRBV12-4 with TRBJ1-5; 11 positions agree with TRBD1. This CDR3 has 15 amino acids. Germline trimming cut 3 bases from V and 4 bases from J; bases unmatched to any gene: 2. CDR3 in amino acids: CASSFRDRGNQPQHF. In nucleotides, the CDR3 is TGTGCCAGCAGTTTCCGGGACAGGGGGAATCAGCCCCAGCATTTT.

CDR3 nucleotide sequence: TGCAGCGTTGAAGGGGACAGTTCGGAAGCTTTCTTT. This encodes CSVEGDSSEAFF. The rearrangement uses TRBV29-1 and TRBJ1-1; TRBD1 agrees at 7 bases. CDR3 length: 12 residues. J was trimmed by 8 bases and V by 1 base; bases with no gene match: 4. Germline V CDR1 and CDR2: SQVTM, ANQGSEA.

The J gene is TRBJ2-5, the V gene TRBV27, with D unresolved. The CDR3 is 13 residues long. The germline V gene encodes CDR1 MNHEY and CDR2 SMNVEV (reference sequence). The ends were cut back, 2 bases at V and 5 bases at J, with 9 bases in the middle. The CDR3: CASSLGRRETQYF. CDR3 nucleotides: TGTGCCAGCAGTTTAGGTAGGCGGGAGACCCAGTACTTC.

The chain employs TRBV7-9 and TRBJ2-7; no firm D call. The CDR3 runs 13 residues. Germline V CDR1 and CDR2: SEHNR, FQNEAQ (reference sequence). Trimming left V 1 base short and J 2 bases short, with 6 bases between. The CDR3 bases are TGTGCCAGCAGCTTAGTGGTGGCCTACGAGCAGTACTTC. Amino acids: CASSLVVAYEQYF.

The DNA of the CDR3 is TGTGCCAGCTCACCACTTCCAGACTCAAACACTGAAGCTTTCTTT. Its protein product is CASSPLPDSNTEAFF. The chain combines TRBV18 with TRBJ1-1; D is ambiguous. V was cut by 1 base and J by 2 bases, with 11 bases left in between. This CDR3 comprises 15 residues. In germline, CDR1 is KGHSH, CDR2 LQKENI.

J is TRBJ2-5 and V is TRBV4-2; the match to TRBD2 covers 11 bases. CDR1 and CDR2 from the germline V gene are LGHNA and YNFKEQ. V was clipped by 3 bases and J by 2 bases; unmatched bases: 8. The CDR3 is 17 residues long. As DNA, the CDR3 is TGTGCCAGCAGCCAGTCAACCGTAGCGGGAGGGCAAGAGACCCAGTACTTC. It specifies CASSQSTVAGGQETQYF.

In this sample, this clonotype turned up a few times. The chain has TRBV10-3 and TRBJ1-5; weak D call: TRBD1 (5 bases). Trimming left V 3 bases short and J 6 bases short, with 15 bases between. Germline lookup yields CDR1 ENHRY and CDR2 SYGVKD. This CDR3 contains 15 residues. The CDR3 sequence: CAISDEGLKFQPQHF. CDR3 sequence (DNA): TGTGCCATCAGTGATGAGGGGCTGAAGTTTCAGCCCCAGCATTTT.